One and the same sample provided the 6 T cell receptor beta chains below, sequenced in a study of a mutant IDH1 vaccine in newly diagnosed glioma. Using immunoSEQ multiplex PCR, the repertoire was profiled, and TCRdb retains in-frame clones only, with some absent. The repertoire holds about 77,000 clones, with 75% to 90% as singletons. Their antigens are not known. Time point: week 23, last vaccination. One vaccine dose held 300 ug of mutant IDH1 20-mer peptide and came with topical imiquimod. The sequencing here drew on PBMCs, taken from a glioma patient whose treatment included an IDH1 peptide vaccine. The receptors originated from a woman aged 50 to 60 with glioma.

The V and J genes are TRBV4-2 and TRBJ2-1; possible D gene TRBD2, 6 bases. The V gene lost 4 bases and the J gene lost 7 bases, with 17 bases spanning the gap. Germline CDR1 is LGHNA and CDR2 is YNFKEQ. The CDR3 length is 15 residues. DNA of the CDR3: TGTGCCAGCAGCCCGGGACTCCCCCGGGGGAATGAGCAGTTCTTC. As protein: CASSPGLPRGNEQFF.

This clone was observed a handful of times. The gene calls are TRBV2 and TRBJ1-5; D gene ambiguous. CDR3 length equals 15 residues. The V and J ends lost 8 bases and 1 base respectively, with 15 bases between them. Germline lookup yields CDR1 SNHLY and CDR2 FYNNEI. Here the CDR3 reads CASQETPDSNQPQHF. The CDR3 DNA is TGTGCCAGCCAGGAGACACCAGACAGCAATCAGCCCCAGCATTTT. The full variable domain, in which reference TRBV2 and TRBJ1-5 provide the parts outside the CDR3, is EPEVTQTPSHQVTQMGQEVILRCVPISNHLYFYWYRQILGQKVEFLVSFYNNEISEKSEIFDDQFSVERPDGSNFTLKIRSTKLEDSAMYFCASQETPDSNQPQHFGDGTRLSIL.

This rearrangement joins TRBV7-2 to TRBJ2-7, with a weak D call TRBD1 (5 bases). Germline CDR1 is SGHTA and CDR2 is FQGNSA. This CDR3 contains 16 residues. V lost 0 bases and J lost 0, with 12 bases in between. The CDR3, as DNA: TGTGCCAGCAGCTTAGCGGCAGGGATGAGCTCCTACGAGCAGTACTTC. This codes for CASSLAAGMSSYEQYF.

The chain employs TRBV7-9 and TRBJ2-7; 8 bases fit TRBD2. CDR1 is SEHNR, CDR2 FQNEAQ, per germline (reference sequence). The V and J ends lost 5 bases and 7 bases, in that order; junction bases with no gene match: 10. This CDR3 contains 14 residues. Written as DNA, the CDR3 is TGTGCCAGCAGCCGGACTAGCTCTCTTGCGGAGCAGTACTTC. This sequence encodes CASSRTSSLAEQYF.

This rearrangement joins TRBV12-5 to TRBJ2-2; unclear D gene. This CDR3 spans 16 amino acids. Trimming cost V 0 bases and J 1 base, with 9 bases left between them. Germline lookup yields CDR1 LGHNT and CDR2 FRNRAP. The CDR3: CASGLVVTGNTGELFF. DNA for the CDR3: TGTGCTAGTGGTTTGGTGGTGACGGGGAACACCGGGGAGCTGTTTTTT.

V is TRBV19 and J is TRBJ1-5; possibly TRBD1 for D (5 bases). Germline assignment: CDR1 LNHDA and CDR2 SQIVND (reference sequence). CDR3 length equals 17 residues. The V end lost 10 bases, the J end lost 0 bases, and 22 bases lay between the germline ends. CDR3 nucleotides: TGTGCCACCTCTCGAGGACACCCGCAAAGTAGCAATCAGCCCCAGCATTTT. Protein product: CATSRGHPQSSNQPQHF.